Given below is one TCR beta chain in context. The CDR3 sequence is 15 residues long. V lost 5 bases, J lost 3 bases, and 14 bases lay in between. In germline, CDR1 is MDHEN, CDR2 SYDVKM. This entry is derived from a study of blood T cell repertoires in COVID-19. Authors' analysis steps: Amplified reference gene primers provided the basis for estimating nucleated cell counts. Repertoires were generated with immunoSEQ multiplex PCR, while TCRdb's copy carries only in-frame clones and drops some. Clone size and the V and J calls come from that table; the DNA yielded D and trimming. The sample shows some 200,000 clones, around 83% of them seen only once.

This TCR derives from a man aged 45-65 years with active or convalescent COVID-19. The V gene is TRBV28, the J gene TRBJ2-4, with D uncertain. Sequencing input: peripheral blood. In nucleotides, the CDR3 is TGTGCCAGCAGTGGTATCGCAACCTACAAAAACATTCAGTACTTC. Its translation is CASSGIATYKNIQYF.